Listed below are T cell receptor beta chains from one sample, sequenced in a study of cytomegalovirus exposure and HLA in healthy donors. This table comes from immunoSEQ multiplex PCR, and its TCRdb copy is limited to in-frame clones, with some not included. Among roughly 110,000 clones listed, more than 75% were seen once. Material: PBMCs. The receptors derive from a man aged 25 to 40 in good health and CMV-seropositive. Both conserved end residues are part of each CDR3. Fields, in order: V gene, J gene, D gene, clone size, CDR3 length, CDR3 protein, CDR3 DNA. A D gene is named only where the DNA matches it firmly. Expanded clones are given a class, and other clones once, few, many or no size at all.

TRBV14	TRBJ2-5	TRBD2	NA	17	CASSVKGLAERQETQYF	TGTGCCAGCAGCGTTAAAGGACTAGCGGAGCGTCAAGAGACCCAGTACTTC
TRBV2	TRBJ2-5	TRBD2	NA	17	CASSETGTSGGPGTQYF	TGTGCCAGCAGTGAAACGGGGACTAGCGGCGGGCCCGGGACCCAGTACTTC
TRBV5-1	TRBJ1-2	TRBD1	once	15	CASSLSGGVDYGYTF	TGCGCCAGCAGCTTATCAGGGGGCGTCGACTATGGCTACACCTTC
TRBV7-8	TRBJ2-6	TRBD1	NA	17	CASSRPGQGHGANVLTF	TGTGCCAGCAGCCGACCGGGACAGGGGCATGGGGCCAACGTCCTGACTTTC
TRBV30	TRBJ2-1	NA	NA	12	CAWSQDYNEQFF	TGTGCCTGGAGTCAGGACTACAATGAGCAGTTCTTC
TRBV5-4	TRBJ2-2	NA	NA	14	CASSRMQGPGELFF	TGTGCCAGCAGCAGAATGCAGGGTCCCGGGGAGCTGTTTTTT
TRBV18	TRBJ2-7	NA	NA	16	CASSGPHRDKFSEQYF	TGTGCCAGCTCTGGCCCGCACCGGGACAAATTTAGCGAGCAGTACTTC
TRBV7-2	TRBJ1-2	TRBD1	NA	17	CASSLGSGTGTIYGYTF	TGTGCCAGCAGCTTAGGATCGGGGACAGGGACGATCTATGGCTACACCTTC
TRBV4-1	TRBJ1-3	NA	NA	16	CASSQVAAFSGNTIYF	TGCGCCAGCAGCCAAGTAGCCGCGTTCTCTGGAAACACCATATATTTT
TRBV18	TRBJ2-7	NA	NA	16	CASSPFDTGRTYEQYF	TGTGCCAGCTCACCGTTCGACACTGGCCGAACCTACGAGCAGTACTTC
TRBV29-1	TRBJ2-3	TRBD1	once	15	CSVGRGQGAPDTQYF	TGCAGCGTCGGCCGAGGACAGGGGGCCCCAGATACGCAGTATTTT
TRBV19	TRBJ2-7	NA	NA	16	CASSIVSSHQIYEQYF	TGTGCCAGTAGTATAGTCTCCTCTCACCAGATCTACGAGCAGTACTTC
TRBV30	TRBJ1-4	NA	NA	15	CACTPTGYGNEKLFF	TGTGCCTGCACTCCTACAGGGTACGGTAATGAAAAACTGTTTTTT
TRBV30	TRBJ1-3	NA	NA	15	CAWSREGKGGNTIYF	TGTGCCTGGAGTAGGGAGGGGAAAGGCGGAAACACCATATATTTT
TRBV10-3	TRBJ2-3	NA	few	13	CAISESLEDTQYF	TGTGCCATCAGTGAATCCCTAGAAGATACGCAGTATTTT
TRBV5-1	TRBJ1-6	NA	NA	15	CASSPVIGYNSPLHF	TGCGCCAGCAGCCCGGTTATCGGGTATAATTCACCCCTCCACTTT
TRBV7-9	TRBJ1-4	NA	NA	12	CSSSFLYEKLFF	TGTTCCAGCAGCTTCCTATATGAAAAACTGTTTTTT
TRBV19	TRBJ2-3	NA	NA	11	CASSIGNTQYF	TGTGCCAGTAGTATCGGGAATACGCAGTATTTT
TRBV11-3	TRBJ2-1	NA	few	15	CASSLGAGQYNEQFF	TGTGCCAGCAGCTTAGGGGCAGGGCAGTACAATGAGCAGTTCTTC
TRBV11-1	TRBJ2-7	NA	NA	15	CASSLDVKISYEQYF	TGTGCCAGCAGCTTAGATGTCAAAATTTCCTACGAGCAGTACTTC
TRBV6-5	TRBJ1-1	NA	NA	13	CASRRILNTEAFF	TGTGCCAGCAGGAGAATCCTGAACACTGAAGCTTTCTTT
TRBV14	TRBJ2-7	NA	NA	14	CASSQDWNSYEQYF	TGTGCCAGCAGCCAGGACTGGAACTCCTACGAGCAGTACTTC
TRBV9	TRBJ2-3	TRBD1	NA	17	CASSEYPGTGSTDTQYF	TGTGCCAGCAGCGAATACCCCGGGACAGGGAGTACAGATACGCAGTATTTT
TRBV9	TRBJ2-2	NA	NA	17	CASSADSAGINTGELFF	TGTGCCAGCAGCGCGGATTCCGCCGGGATTAACACCGGGGAGCTGTTTTTT
TRBV19	TRBJ2-5	TRBD2	NA	19	CASSSYPSGVAGGRETQYF	TGTGCCAGTAGTTCCTACCCCTCCGGGGTAGCGGGGGGCCGAGAGACCCAGTACTTC
TRBV5-1	TRBJ2-1	NA	NA	16	CASSEGGASSYNEQFF	TGCGCCAGCAGCGAAGGGGGGGCCAGCTCCTACAATGAGCAGTTCTTC
TRBV14	TRBJ1-3	NA	few	15	CASSRQAASGNTIYF	TGTGCCAGCAGCCGACAGGCTGCCTCTGGAAACACCATATATTTT
TRBV5-1	TRBJ2-1	TRBD2	NA	13	CASSSGSGDEQFF	TGCGCCAGCAGCTCGGGCAGCGGGGATGAGCAGTTCTTC
TRBV15	TRBJ1-6	TRBD1	NA	18	CATSRDSAQGPSDSPLHF	TGTGCCACCAGCAGAGATTCGGCACAGGGGCCCTCTGATTCACCCCTCCACTTT
TRBV10-1	TRBJ2-3	NA	NA	19	CASRRQEWCNRVCTDTQYF	TGCGCCAGCAGGAGACAGGAATGGTGCAATCGTGTATGCACAGATACGCAGTATTTT
TRBV25-1	TRBJ2-1	TRBD2	NA	13	CASSELAGGEQFF	TGTGCCAGCAGTGAACTAGCGGGGGGCGAGCAGTTCTTC
TRBV5-1	TRBJ2-5	NA	NA	14	CASSPAGAQETQYF	TGCGCCAGCAGCCCCGCGGGGGCCCAAGAGACCCAGTACTTC
TRBV19	TRBJ1-6	NA	NA	15	CASSIAGTRNSPLHF	TGTGCCAGTAGTATAGCCGGGACAAGGAATTCACCCCTCCACTTT
TRBV7-8	TRBJ2-7	NA	NA	12	CASSLTGYEQYF	TGTGCCAGCAGCTTAACAGGCTACGAGCAGTACTTC
TRBV4-2	TRBJ1-2	TRBD1	NA	14	CASSQDGQGFGYTF	TGTGCCAGCAGCCAAGACGGACAGGGCTTCGGCTACACCTTC
TRBV10-3	TRBJ1-5	TRBD1	few	14	CAAKGQGENQPQHF	TGTGCCGCCAAGGGACAGGGTGAAAATCAGCCCCAGCATTTT
TRBV7-3	TRBJ2-7	TRBD2	few	16	CASSIDGTSGIYEQYF	TGTGCCAGCAGCATCGATGGGACTAGCGGAATATACGAGCAGTACTTC
TRBV13	TRBJ1-1	NA	NA	12	CASSRQYTEAFF	TGTGCCAGCAGCAGACAGTACACTGAAGCTTTCTTT
TRBV30	TRBJ1-5	TRBD1	NA	15	CAWSRRDSTNQPQHF	TGTGCCTGGAGCCGAAGGGACAGCACAAATCAGCCCCAGCATTTT
TRBV10-3	TRBJ2-3	NA	NA	15	CAISGGQYATDTQYF	TGTGCCATCAGCGGGGGACAGTATGCCACAGATACGCAGTATTTT
TRBV6-5	TRBJ1-2	NA	NA	15	CASSPQGQGVYGHTF	TGTGCCAGCAGCCCGCAAGGACAAGGAGTTTATGGCCACACCTTC
TRBV7-3	TRBJ2-1	TRBD2	NA	16	CASSPKGAGGRYEQFF	TGTGCCAGCAGCCCAAAGGGTGCGGGGGGGCGTTATGAGCAGTTCTTC
TRBV7-9	TRBJ1-2	NA	NA	15	CASSLDPSLNYGYTF	TGTGCCAGCAGTTTAGATCCGTCCTTAAACTATGGCTACACCTTC
TRBV11-2	TRBJ2-3	NA	NA	14	CASSQLAESDTQYF	TGTGCCAGCAGCCAACTAGCTGAGTCAGATACGCAGTATTTT
TRBV12-5	TRBJ2-5	TRBD2	NA	16	CASGLGSGGARETQYF	TGTGCTAGTGGTTTAGGTAGCGGGGGGGCAAGGGAGACCCAGTACTTC
TRBV11-1	TRBJ2-7	NA	NA	15	CASSLAQDRSYEQYF	TGTGCCAGCAGCTTAGCGCAAGACAGGTCCTACGAGCAGTACTTC
TRBV2	TRBJ1-2	NA	NA	16	CASSDAGGGVNYGYTF	TGTGCCAGCAGTGACGCCGGTGGAGGAGTCAACTATGGCTACACCTTC
TRBV6-1	TRBJ1-2	NA	NA	14	CANRRDRLDYGYTF	TGTGCCAACCGGAGGGACCGACTGGACTATGGCTACACCTTC